The clone carrying this T cell receptor (beta chain) came up once. Germline CDR1 and CDR2: SGDLS and YYNGEE. The CDR3 length is 15 residues. Between the trimmed V and J ends, which lost 0 bases and 2 bases, there was a span of 9 bases. Assay used: immunoSEQ multiplex PCR; TCRdb lists only in-frame clones, some missing. The sample shows some 80,000 clones, approximately 88% of them seen only once. This entry is derived from a study of T cell changes during pregnancy in multiple sclerosis. Sample: peripheral blood, taken in the first trimester of pregnancy. This chain connects TRBV9 to TRBJ2-1; D gene unclear. The sequence was collected from a female donor in good health, enrolled as a control in a pregnancy study. CDR3: CASSVVQAPYNEQFF. Here the CDR3 DNA reads TGTGCCAGCAGCGTAGTTCAAGCGCCCTACAATGAGCAGTTCTTC. Full variable domain (outside the CDR3, taken from reference TRBV9 and TRBJ2-1): DSGVTQTPKHLITATGQRVTLRCSPRSGDLSVYWYQQSLDQGLQFLIQYYNGEERAKGNILERFSAQQFPDLHSELNLSSLELGDSALYFCASSVVQAPYNEQFFGPGTRLTVL.